Following are 12 T cell receptor beta chains from one sample sequenced in a study of T cell responses to AZD1222 COVID-19 vaccine. Here immunoSEQ multiplex PCR was the method, and the copy in TCRdb shows in-frame clones only, minus some. Seen here are about 83,000 clones, about 82% observed once, and the top ten hold 8.7%. Sample: peripheral blood, taken on day 0 of AZD1222 vaccination. Source of these receptors: an adult in good health.

CDR3: CASSQVDRRIGAFF. The CDR3 nucleotides are TGTGCCAGCAGCCAAGTGGACAGACGAATAGGAGCTTTCTTT. J is TRBJ1-1 and V is TRBV4-2, with D tentatively TRBD1 (6 bases). V was trimmed by 1 base and J by 10 bases, leaving 16 bases between them. There are 14 residues in the CDR3. Germline V CDR1 and CDR2: LGHNA, YNFKEQ.

The genes are TRBV5-1 and TRBJ1-2; no firm D call. CDR3 length: 14 amino acids. Trimming cost V 0 bases and J 3 bases, with 9 bases left between them. CDR1 and CDR2 from the germline V gene are SGHRS and YFSETQ. The CDR3 sequence is CASSLEVSYYGYTF. The DNA for the CDR3 is TGCGCCAGCAGCTTGGAGGTATCTTACTATGGCTACACCTTC.

The gene calls are TRBV10-3 and TRBJ1-3; 7 positions agree with TRBD1. The CDR3 is 16 residues long. J was trimmed by 0 bases and V by 3 bases; bases with no gene match: 5. Per germline, CDR1 ENHRY and CDR2 SYGVKD. The CDR3 is CAISDSRGSSGNTIYF. The CDR3 DNA sequence: TGTGCCATCAGTGATTCCAGGGGGAGCTCTGGAAACACCATATATTTT.

This clone was detected once. The CDR3 here is CASSPSDGNNSPLHF. In nucleotides, the CDR3 is TGTGCCAGCAGTCCCTCGGACGGGAATAATTCACCCCTCCACTTT. This chain connects TRBV25-1 to TRBJ1-6; D unclear. V was clipped by 5 bases and J by 5 bases, with 13 bases between them. This CDR3 comprises 15 residues. Germline CDR1 MGHDK, CDR2 SYGVNS. Full variable domain (outside the CDR3, taken from reference TRBV25-1 and TRBJ1-6): EADIYQTPRYLVIGTGKKITLECSQTMGHDKMYWYQQDPGMELHLIHYSYGVNSTEKGDLSSESTVSRIRTEHFPLTLESARPSHTSQYLCASSPSDGNNSPLHFGNGTRLTVT.

The chain couples TRBV12-3 or TRBV12-4 to TRBJ1-2; 7 nucleotides match TRBD1. The CDR3 contains 13 residues. With V trimmed by 6 bases and J by 7 bases, 8 bases remained unmatched. CDR3 bases: TGTGCCAGCAGACACGACAGGGCAGGTGGCTACACCTTC. The encoded protein is CASRHDRAGGYTF.

The chain joins TRBV14 to TRBJ1-4; 9 bases line up with TRBD1. This CDR3 comprises 16 residues. Germline values: CDR1 SGHDN, CDR2 FVKESK. The ends lost 4 bases at V and 5 bases at J; junction bases unmatched: 8. Here the CDR3 DNA reads TGTGCCAGCAGCCGGTACAGGGGGCGGATCAATGAAAAACTGTTTTTT. This gives the protein CASSRYRGRINEKLFF.

The chain couples TRBV30 to TRBJ1-4; D perhaps matches TRBD1 (6 bases). The length of the CDR3 is 13 residues. Germline CDR1 is GTSNPN and CDR2 is SVGIG (reference sequence). The V end lost 3 bases, the J end lost 4 bases, and 9 bases lay between the germline ends. The chain's CDR3 is CAWRRGSNEKLFF. In nucleotides, the CDR3 is TGTGCCTGGAGAAGGGGGAGTAATGAAAAACTGTTTTTT.

The chain couples TRBV15 to TRBJ2-1; maybe TRBD2 (6 bases). The germline CDR1 and CDR2 sequences are LNHNV and YYDKDF (reference sequence). The ends were cut back, 0 bases at V and 4 bases at J, with 10 bases in the middle. There are 15 residues in the CDR3. The CDR3 spells CATSRDQRVYNEQFF. CDR3 nucleotide sequence: TGTGCCACCAGCAGAGACCAGCGGGTTTACAATGAGCAGTTCTTC.

The CDR3 DNA reads TGCGCCAGCGCAGCGGGGGGGCTAGAGACCCAGTACTTC. Translated, it gives CASAAGGLETQYF. The chain couples TRBV5-1 to TRBJ2-5; 10 positions match TRBD2. Trimming took 7 bases from V and 4 from J; bases not matched to a gene: 4. This CDR3 has 13 amino acids. Looked up from germline, CDR1 is SGHRS and CDR2 is YFSETQ.

The chain has TRBV28 and TRBJ2-7, with D possibly matching TRBD1 (5 bases). The CDR3 is made up of 13 amino acids. Germline V CDR1 and CDR2: MDHEN, SYDVKM. V was shortened by 6 bases and J by 6 bases, with 15 bases between the two germline ends. The CDR3 DNA reads as TGTGCCAGCAGCCCTACCATGGACATCGAGCAGTACTTC. Its translation is CASSPTMDIEQYF.

This clone showed up just a few times. This chain links TRBV7-8 with TRBJ2-7; 9 bases match TRBD2. With V trimmed by 4 bases and J by 1 base, 2 bases remained unmatched. The CDR3 has 14 residues. Germline assignment: CDR1 SGHVS and CDR2 FQNEAQ. The CDR3 sequence: CASSSAGGSYEQYF. DNA of the CDR3: TGTGCCAGCAGCTCCGCGGGGGGGTCCTACGAGCAGTACTTC. Full variable domain (missing parts from reference TRBV7-8 and TRBJ2-7): GAGVSQSPRYKVAKRGQDVALRCDPISGHVSLFWYQQALGQGPEFLTYFQNEAQLDKSGLPSDRFFAERPEGSVSTLKIQRTQQEDSAVYLCASSSAGGSYEQYFGPGTRLTVT.

The chain combines TRBV28 with TRBJ2-2, with TRBD2 identical over 11 bases. Unmatched junction bases numbered 3, after V lost 3 bases and J lost 0 bases. The germline V gene has CDR1 MDHEN and CDR2 SYDVKM. CDR3 length: 17 residues. The CDR3 DNA sequence: TGTGCCAGCAGTTTCTTTAGCGGGAGGGCGAACACCGGGGAGCTGTTTTTT. Its translation is CASSFFSGRANTGELFF.